The entry below gives a single T cell receptor beta chain sequence along with its context. Antigen: not known. This sample is drawn from a study of a mutant IDH1 vaccine in newly diagnosed glioma. Across the study: There were eight vaccinations for patients, given in weeks 1, 3, 5, 7, 11, 15, 19 and 23. It was radiotherapy, temozolomide, or both that patients received previously, with most receiving both.

Time point indicated: week 23, last vaccination. The investigators gave 300 ug of mutant IDH1 20-mer peptide in each vaccine dose, together with topical imiquimod. The CDR3 runs 13 residues. Per the germline V gene, CDR1 is MNHNS and CDR2 is SASEGT. V was clipped by 1 base and J by 14 bases; unmatched bases: 9. Overall study results and limits: Immune responses induced by vaccination arose in 93.3% of the patients.

Here immunoSEQ multiplex PCR was the method, and the copy in TCRdb shows in-frame clones only, minus some. This sample yields about 65,000 clones, of which around 84% are seen a single time; less than 5% belongs to the top ten. The sequencing used PBMCs, collected from a glioma patient whose treatment included an IDH1 peptide vaccine. The chain links TRBV6-1 to TRBJ2-3; TRBD1 matches at 7 bases. This sequence was found in a man aged 30 to 39 with glioma. The CDR3 sequence is CASSEGPTRQGYF. CDR3 sequence (DNA): TGTGCCAGCAGTGAAGGCCCCACGAGACAGGGGTATTTT.